The rows below give T cell receptor beta chains drawn from one sample of a study of CD8+ T cells in alopecia areata. Repertoires were generated with immunoSEQ multiplex PCR, while TCRdb's copy carries only in-frame clones and drops some. Among about 160,000 clones, about 90% were seen once, and the ten largest hold less than 15%. The source material was CD8+ T cells sorted from blood, sampled at week 0. Receptors were obtained from a human donor with alopecia areata. CDR3s include the opening cysteine and the closing phenylalanine or tryptophan. Each record gives: clone size, V gene, J gene, D gene, CDR3 DNA, CDR3 protein. D genes are given only for firm matches. Clone size is given for some rows only: seen once, a few or many times, or a class if the clone is expanded.

size: .; V: TRBV7-7; J: TRBJ2-3; D: .; DNA: TGTGCCAGCAGCCCCGACATCGGGCGGACCCGCACAGATACGCAGTATTTT; CDR3: CASSPDIGRTRTDTQYF
size: .; V: TRBV7-6; J: TRBJ2-7; D: TRBD1; DNA: TGTGCCAGCAGCTTGTTCGGGGACAGGGGTGCCGAGCAGTACTTC; CDR3: CASSLFGDRGAEQYF
size: .; V: TRBV13; J: TRBJ1-6; D: .; DNA: TGTGCCAGCAGCTTATGGGCAGATAATTCACCCCTCCACTTT; CDR3: CASSLWADNSPLHF
size: .; V: TRBV5-6; J: TRBJ2-4; D: .; DNA: TGTGCCAGCAGCCTAAACGGGCCTGGCGTAGCCAAAAACATTCAGTACTTC; CDR3: CASSLNGPGVAKNIQYF
size: .; V: TRBV5-1; J: TRBJ1-2; D: .; DNA: TGCGCCAGCAGCATAGACGACAGCCCGCCTTTCTACACCTTC; CDR3: CASSIDDSPPFYTF
size: .; V: TRBV13; J: TRBJ2-7; D: TRBD1; DNA: TGTGCCAGCAGCTCGACCTCCGGGACAGGGGGTTGCGAGCAGTACTTC; CDR3: CASSSTSGTGGCEQYF
size: .; V: TRBV7-9; J: TRBJ2-1; D: .; DNA: TGTGCCGCCACGTTCAGCCTCTACAATGAGCAGTTCTTC; CDR3: CAATFSLYNEQFF
size: once; V: TRBV19; J: TRBJ2-3; D: .; DNA: TGTGCCAGTAGTCAGATGAGCACAGATACGCAGTATTTT; CDR3: CASSQMSTDTQYF
size: .; V: TRBV5-1; J: TRBJ1-1; D: TRBD1; DNA: TGCGCCAGCAGCAACCCCGGACAGGCCCTTGAAGCTTTCTTT; CDR3: CASSNPGQALEAFF
size: once; V: TRBV2; J: TRBJ2-2; D: .; DNA: TGTGCCAGCAGTGGACAGATGAACACCGGGGAGCTGTTTTTT; CDR3: CASSGQMNTGELFF
size: .; V: TRBV6-5; J: TRBJ2-1; D: .; DNA: TGTGCCAGCAGTTACGGACCCTACAATGAGCAGTTCTTC; CDR3: CASSYGPYNEQFF
size: .; V: TRBV5-1; J: TRBJ2-3; D: .; DNA: TGCGCCAGCAGCTTGGAGGGGGGGCGGGGCACAGATACGCAGTATTTT; CDR3: CASSLEGGRGTDTQYF
size: .; V: TRBV11-2; J: TRBJ2-7; D: TRBD1; DNA: TGTGCCAGCAGCTTAGGACAGGGCGGATACGAGCAGTACTTC; CDR3: CASSLGQGGYEQYF
size: once; V: TRBV14; J: TRBJ2-2; D: .; DNA: TGTGCCAGCAGTTTAGACAGCCTTACCGGGGAGCTGTTTTTT; CDR3: CASSLDSLTGELFF
size: .; V: TRBV30; J: TRBJ2-1; D: TRBD2; DNA: TGTGCCTGCAACGAATACACCGGGACTAGGACGTTCTTC; CDR3: CACNEYTGTRTFF
size: .; V: TRBV9; J: TRBJ1-4; D: .; DNA: TGTGCCAGCAGCGTAGAGGGCGGGAATGAAAAACTGTTTTTT; CDR3: CASSVEGGNEKLFF
size: .; V: TRBV11-2; J: TRBJ2-2; D: TRBD1; DNA: TGTGCCAGCAGCCGGGACAGGGAGTTCCACACCGGGGAGCTGTTTTTT; CDR3: CASSRDREFHTGELFF
size: .; V: TRBV27; J: TRBJ2-3; D: .; DNA: TGTGCCAGTAACCCGCACAGGTTCATGGGAGATACGCAGTATTTT; CDR3: CASNPHRFMGDTQYF
size: .; V: TRBV29-1; J: TRBJ2-1; D: TRBD2; DNA: TGCAGCGTTGAAGATGGCAGGGGCGGGGGGTACAATGAGCAGTTCTTC; CDR3: CSVEDGRGGGYNEQFF
size: few; V: TRBV4-1; J: TRBJ2-2; D: TRBD2; DNA: TGCGCCAGCAGCCAAGATCCAGCGGGGGGCGGGGAGCTGTTTTTT; CDR3: CASSQDPAGGGELFF
size: .; V: TRBV7-9; J: TRBJ2-2; D: TRBD2; DNA: TGTGCCACTCGGACTAGCGCGAACACCGGGGAGCTGTTTTTT; CDR3: CATRTSANTGELFF
size: once; V: TRBV27; J: TRBJ2-3; D: .; DNA: TGTGCCAGCAGTTTAATAGGGTCAGATACGCAGTATTTT; CDR3: CASSLIGSDTQYF
size: .; V: TRBV20-1; J: TRBJ2-1; D: .; DNA: TGCAGCCCTAGGGAGGGGGATGAGCAGTTCTTC; CDR3: CSPREGDEQFF
size: .; V: TRBV4-1; J: TRBJ2-1; D: TRBD2; DNA: TGCGCCAGCAGCCAAGGGGAAGGACTAGCGGGGGAGAGCTCCTACAATGAGCAGTTCTTC; CDR3: CASSQGEGLAGESSYNEQFF
size: .; V: TRBV2; J: TRBJ2-2; D: .; DNA: TGTGCCAGCAGGGGCGGGGAGCTGTTTTTT; CDR3: CASRGGELFF
size: .; V: TRBV27; J: TRBJ2-5; D: .; DNA: TGTGCCAGCAGCATTCGGGGGCCTATTGGGACCCAGTACTTC; CDR3: CASSIRGPIGTQYF
size: once; V: TRBV7-9; J: TRBJ2-7; D: TRBD2; DNA: TGTGCCAGCAGCTCGCCGGGACTAGCGGTCTTCGAGCAGTACTTC; CDR3: CASSSPGLAVFEQYF
size: .; V: TRBV2; J: TRBJ2-7; D: .; DNA: TGTGCCAGCAGTCGCGGGACCCAAGCCTACGAGCAGTACTTC; CDR3: CASSRGTQAYEQYF
size: .; V: TRBV5-1; J: TRBJ2-7; D: .; DNA: TGCGCCAGCAGCTTGCCCAATTTTTCGCAGGTTGTTCTCGAGCAGTACTTC; CDR3: CASSLPNFSQVVLEQYF
size: .; V: TRBV10-3; J: TRBJ2-3; D: .; DNA: TGTGCCATGGGTGTAGATACGCAGTATTTT; CDR3: CAMGVDTQYF
size: once; V: TRBV30; J: TRBJ1-2; D: .; DNA: TGTGCCTGGAGTGTCCCTATGATGGGGGGTGGCTACACCTTC; CDR3: CAWSVPMMGGGYTF
size: once; V: TRBV9; J: TRBJ2-7; D: TRBD1; DNA: TGTGCCAGCAGCGCACGACAGGGTTACGAGCAGTACTTC; CDR3: CASSARQGYEQYF
size: .; V: TRBV5-6; J: TRBJ1-1; D: .; DNA: TGTGCCAGCAGCTTGGGGGGCGGGGCTTTCCAGAACACTGAAGCTTTCTTT; CDR3: CASSLGGGAFQNTEAFF
size: .; V: TRBV5-5; J: TRBJ2-1; D: TRBD1; DNA: TGTGCCAGCAGCTTGGGACAGGGGGCAAATGAGCAGTTCTTC; CDR3: CASSLGQGANEQFF
size: .; V: TRBV19; J: TRBJ2-1; D: .; DNA: TGTGCCAGTACCTTAACAGGGAGTAACAATGAGCAGTTCTTC; CDR3: CASTLTGSNNEQFF
size: .; V: TRBV30; J: TRBJ2-7; D: TRBD2; DNA: TGTGCCTGGAGTCCCGCGGGACTAGCGGGAGTGTACGGCGAGCAGTACTTC; CDR3: CAWSPAGLAGVYGEQYF
size: once; V: TRBV15; J: TRBJ2-7; D: .; DNA: TGTGCCACCAGCGACCGGGATCTTTCCTACGAGCAGTACTTC; CDR3: CATSDRDLSYEQYF
size: .; V: TRBV9; J: TRBJ2-1; D: .; DNA: TGTGCCAGCAGCTCCTCGGGGGAGGCGAACAAGGCCAGCTCCTACAATGAGCAGTTCTTC; CDR3: CASSSSGEANKASSYNEQFF
size: .; V: TRBV7-9; J: TRBJ2-3; D: .; DNA: TGTGCCAGCCGCGCCTCCGGGGGCGGAACAGATACGCAGTATTTT; CDR3: CASRASGGGTDTQYF
size: .; V: TRBV7-3; J: TRBJ2-1; D: TRBD2; DNA: TGTGCCAGCAGCTTAGGCTATAGCGGGGGCCCTTTGGGTGAGCAGTTCTTC; CDR3: CASSLGYSGGPLGEQFF
size: .; V: TRBV27; J: TRBJ1-5; D: .; DNA: TGTGCCAGCGGGTTAGGAGGAAATCAGCCCCAGCATTTT; CDR3: CASGLGGNQPQHF
size: once; V: TRBV4-1; J: TRBJ1-2; D: .; DNA: TGCGCCAGCAGCCCGGATCCGGCTTATGGCTACACCTTC; CDR3: CASSPDPAYGYTF
size: .; V: TRBV9; J: TRBJ2-3; D: .; DNA: TGTGCCAGCAGCGTAGTGACATCGCTTCCTAGCACAGATACGCAGTATTTT; CDR3: CASSVVTSLPSTDTQYF
size: .; V: TRBV2; J: TRBJ1-2; D: .; DNA: TGTGCCAGCCCGGACTCGGGCTACACCTTC; CDR3: CASPDSGYTF
size: once; V: TRBV9; J: TRBJ2-3; D: .; DNA: TGTGCCAGCAGCTTGGGGGGAGAGACAGGGCGCACAGATACGCAGTATTTT; CDR3: CASSLGGETGRTDTQYF
size: .; V: TRBV7-9; J: TRBJ2-5; D: TRBD2; DNA: TGTGCCAGCAGCGCTAGCGGGGAACAACTCGTTAACCAAGAGACCCAGTACTTC; CDR3: CASSASGEQLVNQETQYF
size: .; V: TRBV5-4; J: TRBJ2-5; D: TRBD1; DNA: TGTGCCAGCAGCTCGGGACAGGGTGGCGAGACCCAGTACTTC; CDR3: CASSSGQGGETQYF
size: .; V: TRBV2; J: TRBJ2-6; D: TRBD2; DNA: TGTGCCAGCAGTGGCCTAGCGGGGGCTGGGGCCAACGTCCTGACTTTC; CDR3: CASSGLAGAGANVLTF
size: .; V: TRBV29-1; J: TRBJ2-7; D: .; DNA: TGCAGCGTTGAAGATGTGGAGGGAAACTCCTACGAGCAGTACTTC; CDR3: CSVEDVEGNSYEQYF
size: .; V: TRBV5-4; J: TRBJ1-2; D: .; DNA: TGTGCCAGCAGCGCAGGAAGATTCAATGGCTACACCTTC; CDR3: CASSAGRFNGYTF
size: .; V: TRBV9; J: TRBJ2-5; D: .; DNA: TGTGCCAGCAGCGAGAGGGGCAGGGGCCCGTCAGAGACCCAGTACTTC; CDR3: CASSERGRGPSETQYF
size: .; V: TRBV5-4; J: TRBJ1-1; D: .; DNA: TGTGCCAGCAGCTTGTCGGGGACTGAAGCTTTCTTT; CDR3: CASSLSGTEAFF
size: once; V: TRBV27; J: TRBJ1-1; D: .; DNA: TGTGCCAGCAGTTTATCGGGGGGTCTGAACACTGAAGCTTTCTTT; CDR3: CASSLSGGLNTEAFF